Following are 22 T cell receptor beta chains from one sample sequenced in a study of OX40 agonist ivuxolimab in advanced cancers. Assay: immunoSEQ multiplex PCR; the TCRdb copy retains only in-frame clones and omits some. Among about 38,000 clones listed, about three quarters were seen once. Sequencing was performed on CD4+ or CD8+ T cells sorted from blood, taken in a trial of the OX40 agonist ivuxolimab. Receptors were obtained from an adult with an advanced solid tumor such as melanoma, head and neck, liver or kidney cancer.

This clone was counted once. The V gene is TRBV9, the J gene TRBJ2-1; D uncertain. In germline, CDR1 is SGDLS, CDR2 YYNGEE. The length of the CDR3 is 15 residues. The V and J ends lost 6 bases and 0 bases respectively, with 13 bases between them. CDR3 nucleotide sequence: TGTGCCAGCACCCGTTCGAGTAGCTCCTACAATGAGCAGTTCTTC. Encoded protein: CASTRSSSSYNEQFF.

V usage is TRBV5-1 and J usage is TRBJ1-1; maybe TRBD1 (6 bases). The CDR3 consists of 14 residues. Per germline, CDR1 SGHRS and CDR2 YFSETQ. The V gene lost 0 bases and the J gene lost 8 bases, with 14 bases spanning the gap. CDR3 bases: TGCGCCAGCAGCTTGGAAGGGGGATCTAGGGAAGCTTTCTTT. The encoded protein is CASSLEGGSREAFF.

The sample holds one count of this clone. This chain uses TRBV5-4 with TRBJ1-4; D is perhaps TRBD1 (5 bases). Trimming took off 0 bases at V and 4 bases at J, with 7 bases between the two ends. This CDR3 has 14 residues. Germline V gene sequence: CDR1 SGHNT, CDR2 YYREEE (reference sequence). The CDR3 region is CASSLGGVNEKLFF. CDR3 in DNA: TGTGCCAGCAGCTTGGGAGGGGTTAATGAAAAACTGTTTTTT.

This clone was seen a handful of times. This chain links TRBV5-8 with TRBJ1-1; maybe TRBD1 (6 bases). The CDR3 is made up of 15 amino acids. V dropped 1 base and J dropped 4 bases, with 14 bases sitting between them. Per the germline V gene, CDR1 is SGHTS and CDR2 is YDEGEE. The CDR3 DNA is TGTGCCAGCAGCTTGTGGGGGGGCCGCAGCACTGAAGCTTTCTTT. This translates into CASSLWGGRSTEAFF. The full variable domain, completed using reference TRBV5-8 and TRBJ1-1, is EAGVTQSPTHLIKTRGQQATLRCSPISGHTSVYWYQQALGLGLQFLLWYDEGEERNRGNFPPRFSGRQFPNYSSELNVNALELEDSALYLCASSLWGGRSTEAFFGQGTRLTVV.

The rearrangement links TRBV23-1 to TRBJ2-7; a possible D gene is TRBD2 (5 bases). TRBV23-1 belongs to the ORF category, with a function that is uncertain. The CDR3 is 17 amino acids. Trimming shortened V by 4 bases and J by 1 base, and 20 bases separated the two germline ends. CDR3 region: CASSLRGAVRRSYEQYF. CDR3 nucleotide sequence: TGCGCCAGCAGTCTTCGGGGAGCGGTGAGGAGATCCTACGAGCAGTACTTC.

The CDR3 DNA is TGTGCCAGCAGCTTGGCGAGACTAGGGGCCACAGATACGCAGTATTTT. Translated: CASSLARLGATDTQYF. V usage is TRBV5-6 and J usage is TRBJ2-3, with a weak D call TRBD2 (6 bases). The CDR3 length is 16 residues. The V end was cut by 0 bases, the J end by 2 bases, with 13 bases between. Per germline, CDR1 SGHDT and CDR2 YYEEEE.

This clone was seen a handful of times. V gene TRBV7-4 combines with J gene TRBJ2-1; 9 bases fit TRBD2. V trimming: 3 bases; J trimming: 15 bases; junction bases outside the gene matches: 9. The CDR3 runs 13 residues. Germline-derived CDR1 and CDR2 are SGHVT and SQSDAQ. CDR3 coding DNA: TGTGCCAGCAGCTTCGGCGGCGGGGGGGCCCGGTTCTTC. This translates into CASSFGGGGARFF.

This chain links TRBV7-3 with TRBJ2-7; 9 bases map to TRBD1. The CDR3 is made up of 14 amino acids. The trim removed 3 bases at V and 6 bases at J, leaving 6 bases unmatched. Germline V gene data show CDR1 as SGHTA and CDR2 as FQGTGA. The chain's CDR3 is CASSFSTGGGEQYF. The CDR3 bases are TGTGCCAGCAGCTTTTCCACAGGGGGCGGCGAGCAGTACTTC.

J is TRBJ2-7 and V is TRBV27; D perhaps matches TRBD1 (5 bases). V was cut by 2 bases and J by 7 bases, with 15 bases left in between. CDR1 MNHEY and CDR2 SMNVEV come from the germline V gene (reference sequence). The CDR3 is made up of 14 amino acids. CDR3 protein: CASSLGAEYWEQYF. In nucleotides, the CDR3 is TGTGCCAGCAGTTTAGGGGCTGAATACTGGGAGCAGTACTTC.

This sequence joins TRBV6-5 and TRBJ2-7; 8 positions agree with TRBD2. Germline values: CDR1 MNHEY, CDR2 SVGAGI. Trimming at V came to 4 bases and at J to 2 bases, leaving 7 bases not matched to a gene. This CDR3 is built from 15 residues. The CDR3 spells CASSSLGGGAYEQYF. The CDR3 DNA sequence: TGTGCCAGCAGTTCCCTCGGGGGGGGCGCCTACGAGCAGTACTTC.

The chain is built from TRBV7-2 and TRBJ1-1, with 7 bases aligning to TRBD1. Germline loops: CDR1 SGHTA, CDR2 FQGNSA. J gave up 0 bases and V 5 bases, and 3 bases lay outside the gene matches. The CDR3 totals 14 residues. Here the CDR3 DNA reads TGTGCCAGCAGCCCGGGGACAGTGAACACTGAAGCTTTCTTT. Protein sequence: CASSPGTVNTEAFF.

The chain has TRBV5-5 and TRBJ2-7; D gene unclear. The germline V and J ends were trimmed by 2 bases and 2 bases, with 5 bases remaining between them. From germline, CDR1 is SGHKS and CDR2 YYEKEE (reference sequence). There are 12 residues in the CDR3. The chain's CDR3 is CASSFQTYEQYF. The CDR3, as DNA: TGTGCCAGCAGCTTTCAGACCTACGAGCAGTACTTC.

The chain is built from TRBV7-2 and TRBJ1-5, with 9 bases that match TRBD1. Germline-derived CDR1 and CDR2 are SGHTA and FQGNSA. The CDR3 length is 14 residues. V shed 6 bases and J 2 bases; nucleotides not matched to a gene: 2. DNA for the CDR3: TGTGCCAGCAGTCGGACAGGGGGCAATCAGCCCCAGCATTTT. This sequence encodes CASSRTGGNQPQHF.

The rearrangement links TRBV6-5 to TRBJ2-7; TRBD1 agrees at 7 bases. This CDR3 is built from 14 residues. Germline values: CDR1 MNHEY, CDR2 SVGAGI. V lost 6 bases to trimming and J lost 7 bases; unmatched junction nucleotides: 12. The CDR3 here is CASSHSSKGAEQYF. In DNA form, the CDR3 reads TGTGCCAGCAGCCATTCCTCAAAGGGGGCAGAGCAGTACTTC.

The V gene is TRBV6-1, the J gene TRBJ1-3, with D unclear. CDR1 MNHNS and CDR2 SASEGT come from the germline V gene. The CDR3 contains 15 residues. V lost 5 bases to trimming and J lost 4 bases, with 15 bases between them. This CDR3 is CASSTEPLWGNTIYF. CDR3 in DNA: TGTGCCAGCAGTACCGAGCCGCTGTGGGGAAACACCATATATTTT.

The chain has TRBV30 and TRBJ1-1, with 7 bases fitting TRBD1. V shed 5 bases, J shed 1 base, and the junction held 4 bases outside the gene matches. The CDR3 spans 13 residues. Germline V gene lookup returns CDR1 GTSNPN and CDR2 SVGIG (reference sequence). The CDR3 here is CAWARTGNTEAFF. CDR3 sequence (DNA): TGTGCCTGGGCTAGGACAGGGAACACTGAAGCTTTCTTT.

The CDR3 loop reads CASSLASGYEQYF. In nucleotides, the CDR3 is TGCGCCAGCAGCTTGGCCTCGGGCTACGAGCAGTACTTC. The genes are TRBV5-1 and TRBJ2-7; D uncertain. CDR1 and CDR2 (germline): SGHRS, YFSETQ. The CDR3 has 13 amino acids. The V and J ends lost 0 bases and 3 bases respectively, with 7 bases between them. Full variable domain (missing parts from reference TRBV5-1 and TRBJ2-7): KAGVTQTPRYLIKTRGQQVTLSCSPISGHRSVSWYQQTPGQGLQFLFEYFSETQRNKGNFPGRFSGRQFSNSRSEMNVSTLELGDSALYLCASSLASGYEQYFGPGTRLTVT.

This clone was picked up a small number of times. This chain joins TRBV27 and TRBJ2-3, with D maybe TRBD2 (5 bases). Trimming stripped 3 bases from V and 6 bases from J, with 10 bases between. Germline V gene data show CDR1 as MNHEY and CDR2 as SMNVEV (reference sequence). The CDR3 loop spans 13 amino acids. CDR3 in amino acids: CASSFRPGDTQYF. The CDR3 DNA reads as TGTGCCAGCAGTTTTCGGCCGGGGGATACGCAGTATTTT.

The rearrangement joins TRBV28 to TRBJ1-5; no definite D call. V lost 6 bases and J 0 bases, leaving 3 bases between the germline ends. In germline, CDR1 is MDHEN, CDR2 SYDVKM. The CDR3 extends over 12 amino acids. The CDR3 protein is CASRDSNQPQHF. CDR3 bases: TGTGCCAGCAGGGATAGCAATCAGCCCCAGCATTTT.

This clone is deemed medium-sized (0.01 to 0.1%). The gene calls are TRBV28 and TRBJ1-2; 9 bases fit TRBD1. Per the germline V gene, CDR1 is MDHEN and CDR2 is SYDVKM. The CDR3 sequence is 17 residues long. Trimming cost V 4 bases and J 0 bases; bases outside gene matches: 9. CDR3 amino acids: CASSSPGQGGTNYGYTF. The DNA for the CDR3 is TGTGCCAGCAGTTCCCCGGGACAGGGAGGAACTAACTATGGCTACACCTTC.

This clone has more than one count but fewer than ten. The chain combines TRBV6-5 with TRBJ1-3; D unresolved. Trimming cost V 4 bases and J 2 bases, with 9 bases left between them. This CDR3 spans 14 amino acids. Germline CDR1 is MNHEY and CDR2 is SVGAGI. The CDR3 region has the DNA TGTGCCAGCAGTTCCCGAGAAACTGGAAACACCATATATTTT. Protein: CASSSRETGNTIYF.

The V and J genes are TRBV7-2 and TRBJ2-1, with D tentatively TRBD2 (5 bases). Looked up from germline, CDR1 is SGHTA and CDR2 is FQGNSA. The CDR3 consists of 16 residues. V lost 6 bases and J lost 1, with 16 bases in between. CDR3 coding DNA: TGTGCCAGCAGTTACAGTTGGGAGAATTCCTACAATGAGCAGTTCTTC. As protein: CASSYSWENSYNEQFF.